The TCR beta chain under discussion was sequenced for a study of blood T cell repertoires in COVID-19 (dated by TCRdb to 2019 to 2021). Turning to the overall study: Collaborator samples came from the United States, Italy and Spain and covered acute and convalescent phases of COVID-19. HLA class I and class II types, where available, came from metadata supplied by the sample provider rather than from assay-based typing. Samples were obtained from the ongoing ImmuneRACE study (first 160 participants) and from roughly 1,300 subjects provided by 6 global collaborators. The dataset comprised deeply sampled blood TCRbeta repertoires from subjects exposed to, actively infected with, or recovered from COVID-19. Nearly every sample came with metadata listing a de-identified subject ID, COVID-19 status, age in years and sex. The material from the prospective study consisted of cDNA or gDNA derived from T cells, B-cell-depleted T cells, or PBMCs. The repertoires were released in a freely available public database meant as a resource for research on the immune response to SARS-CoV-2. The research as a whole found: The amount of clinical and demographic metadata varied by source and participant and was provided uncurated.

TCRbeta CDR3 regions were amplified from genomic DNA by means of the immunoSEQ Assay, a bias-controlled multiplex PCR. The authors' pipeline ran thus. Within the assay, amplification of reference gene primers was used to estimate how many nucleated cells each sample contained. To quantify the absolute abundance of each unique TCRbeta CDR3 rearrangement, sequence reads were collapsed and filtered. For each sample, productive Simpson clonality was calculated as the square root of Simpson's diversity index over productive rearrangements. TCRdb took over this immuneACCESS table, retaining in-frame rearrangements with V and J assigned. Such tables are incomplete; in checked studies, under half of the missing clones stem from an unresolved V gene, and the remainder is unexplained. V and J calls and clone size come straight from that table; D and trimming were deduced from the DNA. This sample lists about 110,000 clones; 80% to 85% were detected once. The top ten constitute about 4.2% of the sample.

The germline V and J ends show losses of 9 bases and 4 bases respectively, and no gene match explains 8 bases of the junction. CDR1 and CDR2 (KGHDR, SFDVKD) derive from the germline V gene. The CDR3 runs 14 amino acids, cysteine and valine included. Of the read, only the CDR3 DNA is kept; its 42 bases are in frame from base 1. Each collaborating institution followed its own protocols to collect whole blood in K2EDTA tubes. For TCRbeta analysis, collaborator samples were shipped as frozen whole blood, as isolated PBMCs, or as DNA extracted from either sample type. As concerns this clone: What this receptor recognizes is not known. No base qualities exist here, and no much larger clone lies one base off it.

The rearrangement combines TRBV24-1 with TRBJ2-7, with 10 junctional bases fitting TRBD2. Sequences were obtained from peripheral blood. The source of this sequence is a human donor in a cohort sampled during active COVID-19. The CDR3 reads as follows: CATDVSSGSYEQYV. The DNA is TGTGCCACCGACGTGTCTAGCGGGAGTTACGAGCAGTACGTC.